A selection of T cell receptor beta chains follows, all from one sample in a study of cytomegalovirus exposure and HLA in healthy donors. Measured with immunoSEQ multiplex PCR; TCRdb has only the in-frame clones, and not every one. Among 150,000 to 200,000 clones listed, 60% to 85% were seen once. Sequenced material: PBMCs. All receptors derive from a girl aged 10 to 17 in good health and CMV-seropositive. The CDR3 runs from the conserved cysteine through the conserved F or W. A D gene is named only where the DNA matches it firmly.

j_call: TRBJ2-1; cdr3_length: 16; d_call: -; v_call: TRBV6-4; cdr3_aa: CASSEGGGGPYNEQFF
j_call: TRBJ2-7; cdr3_length: 13; d_call: TRBD1; v_call: TRBV11-2; cdr3_aa: CASSLGGQGEQYF
j_call: TRBJ2-5; cdr3_length: 15; d_call: TRBD1; v_call: TRBV10-3; cdr3_aa: CAISDLTGAVETQYF
j_call: TRBJ2-7; cdr3_length: 13; d_call: -; v_call: TRBV19; cdr3_aa: CASSMSDNYEQYF
j_call: TRBJ1-1; cdr3_length: 12; d_call: TRBD1; v_call: TRBV19; cdr3_aa: CASSRDSNQAFF
j_call: TRBJ2-3; cdr3_length: 14; d_call: TRBD2; v_call: TRBV10-3; cdr3_aa: CAITAAGPTDTQYF
j_call: TRBJ2-7; cdr3_length: 14; d_call: -; v_call: TRBV21-1; cdr3_aa: CASSNLDRGYEQYF
j_call: TRBJ2-1; cdr3_length: 16; d_call: -; v_call: TRBV5-8; cdr3_aa: CASSTGLRSSYNEQFF
j_call: TRBJ1-2; cdr3_length: 15; d_call: TRBD1; v_call: TRBV9; cdr3_aa: CASSVTIGGGDGYTF
j_call: TRBJ2-1; cdr3_length: 14; d_call: TRBD2; v_call: TRBV5-5; cdr3_aa: CASSSAGQNNEQFF
j_call: TRBJ1-6; cdr3_length: 12; d_call: -; v_call: TRBV9; cdr3_aa: CASSVDYSPLHF
j_call: TRBJ2-7; cdr3_length: 16; d_call: TRBD2; v_call: TRBV19; cdr3_aa: CASSIVSGGPSYEQYF
j_call: TRBJ1-3; cdr3_length: 16; d_call: TRBD1; v_call: TRBV6-1; cdr3_aa: CASSEPGTGTGNTIYF
j_call: TRBJ1-2; cdr3_length: 15; d_call: TRBD1; v_call: TRBV5-4; cdr3_aa: CASHQQGIPNYGYTF
j_call: TRBJ1-1; cdr3_length: 13; d_call: -; v_call: TRBV19; cdr3_aa: CASSIRVGTEAFF
j_call: TRBJ1-1; cdr3_length: 18; d_call: -; v_call: TRBV11-2; cdr3_aa: CASSFSLIGGKEDTEAFF
j_call: TRBJ2-3; cdr3_length: 11; d_call: -; v_call: TRBV2; cdr3_aa: CASSEELTQYF
j_call: TRBJ2-5; cdr3_length: 14; d_call: -; v_call: TRBV13; cdr3_aa: CASSLQLAGETQYF
j_call: TRBJ2-1; cdr3_length: 15; d_call: TRBD1; v_call: TRBV9; cdr3_aa: CASSVGTGASNEQFF
j_call: TRBJ2-4; cdr3_length: 17; d_call: -; v_call: TRBV28; cdr3_aa: CASSPEDWGRAKNIQYF
j_call: TRBJ1-5; cdr3_length: 12; d_call: -; v_call: TRBV29-1; cdr3_aa: CSGGDSNQPQHF
j_call: TRBJ1-6; cdr3_length: 16; d_call: TRBD1; v_call: TRBV6-1; cdr3_aa: CASTDRDSRTASPLHF
j_call: TRBJ1-1; cdr3_length: 11; d_call: -; v_call: TRBV30; cdr3_aa: CAWSVWAGDFF
j_call: TRBJ1-3; cdr3_length: 13; d_call: -; v_call: TRBV11-3; cdr3_aa: CASASGSGNTIYF
j_call: TRBJ1-1; cdr3_length: 15; d_call: -; v_call: TRBV5-5; cdr3_aa: CASSGTGNMNTEAFF
j_call: TRBJ2-1; cdr3_length: 15; d_call: -; v_call: TRBV6-1; cdr3_aa: CASSAGLNSYNEQFF
j_call: TRBJ2-7; cdr3_length: 15; d_call: TRBD2; v_call: TRBV6-6; cdr3_aa: CASRELAGYTYEQYF
j_call: TRBJ2-5; cdr3_length: 15; d_call: TRBD1; v_call: TRBV19; cdr3_aa: CASCLTGGRGETQYF
j_call: TRBJ2-5; cdr3_length: 15; d_call: TRBD2; v_call: TRBV6-6; cdr3_aa: CATKSSGGTQETQYF
j_call: TRBJ2-7; cdr3_length: 15; d_call: TRBD1; v_call: TRBV18; cdr3_aa: CASSDDRVSSYEQYF
j_call: TRBJ1-2; cdr3_length: 13; d_call: -; v_call: TRBV5-6; cdr3_aa: CASSTGGEGGYTF
j_call: TRBJ2-1; cdr3_length: 16; d_call: TRBD2; v_call: TRBV11-3; cdr3_aa: CASSLGLAGFWNEQFF
j_call: TRBJ2-7; cdr3_length: 14; d_call: TRBD1; v_call: TRBV4-3; cdr3_aa: CASSHGTGGDEQYF
j_call: TRBJ1-1; cdr3_length: 15; d_call: -; v_call: TRBV7-2; cdr3_aa: CASSFMGGVNTEAFF
j_call: TRBJ2-1; cdr3_length: 15; d_call: TRBD2; v_call: TRBV6-4; cdr3_aa: CASSALAGGSNEQFF
j_call: TRBJ1-1; cdr3_length: 13; d_call: TRBD1; v_call: TRBV5-1; cdr3_aa: CASSSSPGDRAFF
j_call: TRBJ1-5; cdr3_length: 13; d_call: -; v_call: TRBV2; cdr3_aa: CASSGDYRVTQHF
j_call: TRBJ1-6; cdr3_length: 13; d_call: -; v_call: TRBV27; cdr3_aa: CATTGGANSPLHF
j_call: TRBJ2-3; cdr3_length: 10; d_call: -; v_call: TRBV5-8; cdr3_aa: CASRSGGGGF
j_call: TRBJ2-1; cdr3_length: 13; d_call: -; v_call: TRBV19; cdr3_aa: CASSPTDYNEQFF